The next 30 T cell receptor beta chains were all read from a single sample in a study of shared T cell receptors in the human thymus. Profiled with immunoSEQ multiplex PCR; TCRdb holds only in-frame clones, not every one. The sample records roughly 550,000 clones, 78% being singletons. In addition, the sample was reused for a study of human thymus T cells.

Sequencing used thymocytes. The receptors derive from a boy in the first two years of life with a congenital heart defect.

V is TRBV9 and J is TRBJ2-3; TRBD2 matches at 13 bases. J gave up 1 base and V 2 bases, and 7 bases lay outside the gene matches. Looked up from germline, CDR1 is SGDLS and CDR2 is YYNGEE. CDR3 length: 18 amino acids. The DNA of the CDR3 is TGTGCCAGCAGCGTCCACAGGACTAGCGGGAGACGCACAGATACGCAGTATTTT. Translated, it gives CASSVHRTSGRRTDTQYF.

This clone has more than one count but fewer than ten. The DNA for the CDR3 is TGTGCCAGCAGCCAAGCCGTAGCGGGAGAAAGCGGGGAGCTGTTTTTT. This codes for CASSQAVAGESGELFF. The chain links TRBV4-2 to TRBJ2-2; TRBD2 aligns across 9 bases. V lost 1 base, J lost 7 bases, and 7 bases stayed unmatched. The germline V gene has CDR1 LGHNA and CDR2 YNFKEQ. The CDR3 is made up of 16 amino acids.

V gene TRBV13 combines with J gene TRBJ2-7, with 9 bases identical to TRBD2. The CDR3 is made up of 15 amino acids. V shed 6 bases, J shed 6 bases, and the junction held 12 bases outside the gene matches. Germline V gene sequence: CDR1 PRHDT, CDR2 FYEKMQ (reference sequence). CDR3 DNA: TGTGCCAGCAGAGAAGCGGGAGGTCCCTTGCGCGAGCAGTACTTC. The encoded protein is CASREAGGPLREQYF.

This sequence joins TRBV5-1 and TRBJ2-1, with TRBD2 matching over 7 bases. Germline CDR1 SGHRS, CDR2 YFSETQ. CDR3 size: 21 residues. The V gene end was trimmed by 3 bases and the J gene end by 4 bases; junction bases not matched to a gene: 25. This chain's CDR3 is CASSSYPDRILLAPPYNEQFF. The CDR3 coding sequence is TGCGCCAGCAGCTCCTATCCGGATCGGATCCTACTAGCGCCCCCTTACAATGAGCAGTTCTTC.

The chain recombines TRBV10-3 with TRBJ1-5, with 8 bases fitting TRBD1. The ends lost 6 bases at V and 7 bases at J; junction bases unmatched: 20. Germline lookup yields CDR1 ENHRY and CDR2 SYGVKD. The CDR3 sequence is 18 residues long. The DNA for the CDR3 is TGTGCCATCAGCCCCTCGGGGCCAGCAGGGGGCGGTGGCCAGCCCCAGCATTTT. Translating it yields CAISPSGPAGGGGQPQHF.

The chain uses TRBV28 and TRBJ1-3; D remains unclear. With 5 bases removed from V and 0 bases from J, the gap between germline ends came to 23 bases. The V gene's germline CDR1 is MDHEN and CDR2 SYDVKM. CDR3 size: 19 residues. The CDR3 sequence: CASSHDMRDPARSGNTIYF. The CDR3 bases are TGTGCCAGCAGTCACGACATGCGGGATCCCGCTCGCTCTGGAAACACCATATATTTT.

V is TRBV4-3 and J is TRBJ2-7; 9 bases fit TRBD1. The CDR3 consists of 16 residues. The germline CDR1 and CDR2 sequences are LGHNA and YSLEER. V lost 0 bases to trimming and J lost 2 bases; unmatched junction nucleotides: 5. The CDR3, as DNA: TGCGCCAGCAGCCAAGACACCCGGGACAGGGCCTACGAGCAGTACTTC. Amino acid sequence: CASSQDTRDRAYEQYF.

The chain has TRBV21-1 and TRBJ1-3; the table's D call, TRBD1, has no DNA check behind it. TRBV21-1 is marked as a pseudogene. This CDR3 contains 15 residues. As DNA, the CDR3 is TGTGCCAGCAGCAACAGGGTTAAGACTGGAAACACCATATATTTT. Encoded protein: CASSNRVKTGNTIYF.

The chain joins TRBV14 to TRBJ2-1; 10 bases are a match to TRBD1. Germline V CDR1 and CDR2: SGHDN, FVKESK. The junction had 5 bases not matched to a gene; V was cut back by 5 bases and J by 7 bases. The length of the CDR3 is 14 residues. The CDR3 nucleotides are TGTGCCAGCAGCACCCGGACAGGGGGAAATGAGCAGTTCTTC. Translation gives CASSTRTGGNEQFF.

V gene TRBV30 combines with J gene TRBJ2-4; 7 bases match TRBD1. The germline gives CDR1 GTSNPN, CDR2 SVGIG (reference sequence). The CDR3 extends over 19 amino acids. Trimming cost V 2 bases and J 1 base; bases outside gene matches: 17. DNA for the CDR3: TGTGCCTGGAGTATATACAGGGGAGAGGAGATAATGGCCAAAAACATTCAGTACTTC. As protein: CAWSIYRGEEIMAKNIQYF.

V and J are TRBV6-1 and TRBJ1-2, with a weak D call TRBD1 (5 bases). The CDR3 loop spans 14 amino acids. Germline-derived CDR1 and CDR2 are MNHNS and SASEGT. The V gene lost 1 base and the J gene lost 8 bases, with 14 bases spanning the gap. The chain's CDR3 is CASSEEYRSWGYTF. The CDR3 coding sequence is TGTGCCAGCAGTGAAGAATACAGGTCCTGGGGCTACACCTTC.

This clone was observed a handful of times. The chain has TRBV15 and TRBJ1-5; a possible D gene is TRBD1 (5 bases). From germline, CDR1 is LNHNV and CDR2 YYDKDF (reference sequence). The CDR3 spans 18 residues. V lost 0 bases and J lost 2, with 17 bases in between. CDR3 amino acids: CATSRDSAETEGNQPQHF. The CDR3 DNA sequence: TGTGCCACCAGCAGAGATTCGGCCGAGACAGAGGGCAATCAGCCCCAGCATTTT.

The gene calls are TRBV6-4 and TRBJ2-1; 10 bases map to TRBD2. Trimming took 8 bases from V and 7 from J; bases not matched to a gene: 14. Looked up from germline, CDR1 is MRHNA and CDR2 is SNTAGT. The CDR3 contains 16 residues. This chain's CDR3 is CASSLRQAGGLNEQFF. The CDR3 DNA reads TGTGCCAGCTCCCTTCGACAAGCGGGAGGGCTTAATGAGCAGTTCTTC.

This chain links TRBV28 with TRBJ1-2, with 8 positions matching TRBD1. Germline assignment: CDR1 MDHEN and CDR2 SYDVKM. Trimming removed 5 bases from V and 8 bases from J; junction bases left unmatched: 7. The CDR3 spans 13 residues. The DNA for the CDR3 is TGTGCCAGCAGTCCCAGGGGGCCGGGAGGCTACACCTTC. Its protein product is CASSPRGPGGYTF.

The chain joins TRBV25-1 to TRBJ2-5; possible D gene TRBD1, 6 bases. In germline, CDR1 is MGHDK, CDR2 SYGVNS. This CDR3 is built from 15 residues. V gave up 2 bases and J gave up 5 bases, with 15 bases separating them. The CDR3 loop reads CASSEGVSRGETQYF. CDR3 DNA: TGTGCCAGCAGTGAAGGGGTGTCCAGGGGCGAGACCCAGTACTTC. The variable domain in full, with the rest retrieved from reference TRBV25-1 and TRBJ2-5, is EADIYQTPRYLVIGTGKKITLECSQTMGHDKMYWYQQDPGMELHLIHYSYGVNSTEKGDLSSESTVSRIRTEHFPLTLESARPSHTSQYLCASSEGVSRGETQYFGPGTRLLVL.

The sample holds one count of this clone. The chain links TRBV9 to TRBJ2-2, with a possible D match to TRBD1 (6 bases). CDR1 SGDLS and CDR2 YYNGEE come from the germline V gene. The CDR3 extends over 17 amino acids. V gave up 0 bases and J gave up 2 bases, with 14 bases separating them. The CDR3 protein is CASSVDRYRENTGELFF. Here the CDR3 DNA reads TGTGCCAGCAGCGTAGACCGGTACAGGGAAAACACCGGGGAGCTGTTTTTT.

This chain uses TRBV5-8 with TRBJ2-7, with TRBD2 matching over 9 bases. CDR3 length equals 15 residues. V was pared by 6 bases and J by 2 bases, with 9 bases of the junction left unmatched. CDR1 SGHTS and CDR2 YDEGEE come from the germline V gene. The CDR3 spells CASMILAGITYEQYF. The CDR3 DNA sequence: TGTGCCAGCATGATACTAGCGGGCATAACCTACGAGCAGTACTTC.

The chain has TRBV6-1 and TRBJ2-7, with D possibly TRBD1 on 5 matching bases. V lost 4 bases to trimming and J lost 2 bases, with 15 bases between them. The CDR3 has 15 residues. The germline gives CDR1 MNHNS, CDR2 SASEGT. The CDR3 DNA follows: TGTGCCAGCAGTGGAACCCCTGACAGAGCCTACGAGCAGTACTTC. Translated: CASSGTPDRAYEQYF.

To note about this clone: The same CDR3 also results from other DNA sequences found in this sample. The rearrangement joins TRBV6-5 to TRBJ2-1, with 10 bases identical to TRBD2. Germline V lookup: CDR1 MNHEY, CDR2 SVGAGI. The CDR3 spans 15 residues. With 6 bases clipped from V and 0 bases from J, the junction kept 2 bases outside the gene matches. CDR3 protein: CASSPSGSSYNEQFF. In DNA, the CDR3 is TGTGCCAGCAGCCCTAGCGGGAGCTCCTACAATGAGCAGTTCTTC.

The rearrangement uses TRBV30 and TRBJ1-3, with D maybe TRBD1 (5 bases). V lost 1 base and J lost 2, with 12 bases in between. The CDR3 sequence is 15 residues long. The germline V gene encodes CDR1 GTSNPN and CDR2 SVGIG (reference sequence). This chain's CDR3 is CAWSAPGTTGNTIYF. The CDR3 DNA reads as TGTGCCTGGAGTGCCCCCGGGACTACTGGAAACACCATATATTTT.

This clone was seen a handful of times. CDR3 nucleotide sequence: TGTGCCAGCAGCTTAGACGGCGCTAGAGGCGGGGAGCTGTTTTTT. Translation gives CASSLDGARGGELFF. The rearrangement uses TRBV11-1 and TRBJ2-2; D is ambiguous. V lost 1 base to trimming and J lost 7 bases, with 13 bases between them. CDR3 length equals 15 residues. The V gene's germline CDR1 is SGHAT and CDR2 FQDESV (reference sequence).

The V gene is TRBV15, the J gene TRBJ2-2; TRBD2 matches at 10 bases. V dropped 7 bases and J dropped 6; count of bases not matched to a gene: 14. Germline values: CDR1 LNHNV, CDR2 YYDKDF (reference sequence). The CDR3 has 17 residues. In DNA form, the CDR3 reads TGTGCCACCATACTAAGCGGGGGGGAACATCGCGCCGGGGAGCTGTTTTTT. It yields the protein CATILSGGEHRAGELFF. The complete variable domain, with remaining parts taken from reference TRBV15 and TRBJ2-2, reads DAMVIQNPRYQVTQFGKPVTLSCSQTLNHNVMYWYQQKSSQAPKLLFHYYDKDFNNEADTPDNFQSRRPNTSFCFLDIRSPGLGDTAMYLCATILSGGEHRAGELFFGEGSRLTVL.

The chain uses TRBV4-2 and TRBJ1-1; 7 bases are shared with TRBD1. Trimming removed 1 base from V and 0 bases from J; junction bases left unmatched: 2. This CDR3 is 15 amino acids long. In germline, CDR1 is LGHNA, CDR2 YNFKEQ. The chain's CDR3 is CASSQGTGVNTEAFF. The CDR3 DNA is TGTGCCAGCAGCCAAGGGACAGGCGTGAACACTGAAGCTTTCTTT.

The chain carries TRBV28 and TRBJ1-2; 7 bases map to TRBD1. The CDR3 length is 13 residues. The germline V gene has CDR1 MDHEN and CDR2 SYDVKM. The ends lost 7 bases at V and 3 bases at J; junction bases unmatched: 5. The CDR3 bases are TGTGCCAGCACTCTAGGGACAGACTATGGCTACACCTTC. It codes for CASTLGTDYGYTF.

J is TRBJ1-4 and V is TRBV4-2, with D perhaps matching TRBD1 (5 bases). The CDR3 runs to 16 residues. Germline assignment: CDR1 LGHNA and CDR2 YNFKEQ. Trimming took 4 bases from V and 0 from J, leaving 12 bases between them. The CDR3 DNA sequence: TGTGCCAGCAGCCGTCGACAGATTGCAACTAATGAAAAACTGTTTTTT. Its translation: CASSRRQIATNEKLFF.

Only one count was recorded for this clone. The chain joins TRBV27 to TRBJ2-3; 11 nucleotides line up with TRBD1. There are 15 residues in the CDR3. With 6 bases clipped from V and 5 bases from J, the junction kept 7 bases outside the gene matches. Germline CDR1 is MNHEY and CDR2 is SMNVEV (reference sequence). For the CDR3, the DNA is TGTGCCAGCAGACCCCGGGACAGGGGGGGAGATACGCAGTATTTT. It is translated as CASRPRDRGGDTQYF.

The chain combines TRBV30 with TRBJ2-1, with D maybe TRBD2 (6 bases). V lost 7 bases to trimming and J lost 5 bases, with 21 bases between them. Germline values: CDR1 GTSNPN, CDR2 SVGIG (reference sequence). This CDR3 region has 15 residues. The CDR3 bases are TGTGCCTTGCGCGTAGTTAGGCTAGCGCACAATGAGCAGTTCTTC. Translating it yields CALRVVRLAHNEQFF.

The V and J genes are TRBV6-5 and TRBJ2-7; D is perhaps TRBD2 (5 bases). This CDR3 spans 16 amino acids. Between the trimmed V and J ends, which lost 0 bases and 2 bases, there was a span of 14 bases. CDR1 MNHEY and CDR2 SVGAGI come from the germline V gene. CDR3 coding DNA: TGTGCCAGCAGTTACTCTATAGGACTGATAGCCTACGAGCAGTACTTC. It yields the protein CASSYSIGLIAYEQYF.

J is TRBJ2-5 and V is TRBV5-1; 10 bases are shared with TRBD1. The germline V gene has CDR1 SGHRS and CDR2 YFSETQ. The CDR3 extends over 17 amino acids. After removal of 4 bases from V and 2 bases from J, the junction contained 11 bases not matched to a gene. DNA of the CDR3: TGCGCCAGCAGCCGGCGCGACAGGGGGCATCTACAAGAGACCCAGTACTTC. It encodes CASSRRDRGHLQETQYF.

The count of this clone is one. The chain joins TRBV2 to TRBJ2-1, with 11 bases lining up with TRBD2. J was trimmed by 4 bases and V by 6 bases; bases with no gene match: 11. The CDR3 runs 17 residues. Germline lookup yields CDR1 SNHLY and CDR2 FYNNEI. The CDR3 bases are TGTGCCAGCAGCCCAGGGCCCGCTAGCGGGAGGTACAATGAGCAGTTCTTC. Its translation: CASSPGPASGRYNEQFF.